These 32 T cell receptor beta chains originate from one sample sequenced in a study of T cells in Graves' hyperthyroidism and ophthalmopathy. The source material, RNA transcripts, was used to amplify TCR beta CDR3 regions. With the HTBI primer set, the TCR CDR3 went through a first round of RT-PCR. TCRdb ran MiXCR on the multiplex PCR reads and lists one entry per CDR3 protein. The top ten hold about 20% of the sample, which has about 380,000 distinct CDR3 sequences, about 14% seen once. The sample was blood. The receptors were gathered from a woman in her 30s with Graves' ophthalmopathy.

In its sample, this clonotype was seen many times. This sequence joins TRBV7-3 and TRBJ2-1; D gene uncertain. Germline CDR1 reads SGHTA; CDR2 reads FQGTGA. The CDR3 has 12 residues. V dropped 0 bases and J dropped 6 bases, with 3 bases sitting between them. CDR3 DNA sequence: TGTGCCAGCAGCTTAACACCCAATGAGCAGTTCTTC. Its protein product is CASSLTPNEQFF.

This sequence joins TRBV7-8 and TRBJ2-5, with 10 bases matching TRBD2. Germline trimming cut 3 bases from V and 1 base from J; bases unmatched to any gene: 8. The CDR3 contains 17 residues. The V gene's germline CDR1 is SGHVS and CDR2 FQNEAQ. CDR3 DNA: TGTGCCAGCAGCTTTGGGTCTAGCGGGGGAATCCAAGAGACCCAGTACTTC. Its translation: CASSFGSSGGIQETQYF.

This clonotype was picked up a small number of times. CDR3 sequence reads: CASSQTRASGAFF. DNA of the CDR3: TGTGCCAGTAGTCAAACCAGGGCCTCTGGGGCTTTCTTT. The chain links TRBV19 to TRBJ1-1, with D maybe TRBD1 (5 bases). Trimming took off 5 bases at V and 11 bases at J, with 18 bases between the two ends. This CDR3 has 13 residues. Germline V gene sequence: CDR1 LNHDA, CDR2 SQIVND (reference sequence).

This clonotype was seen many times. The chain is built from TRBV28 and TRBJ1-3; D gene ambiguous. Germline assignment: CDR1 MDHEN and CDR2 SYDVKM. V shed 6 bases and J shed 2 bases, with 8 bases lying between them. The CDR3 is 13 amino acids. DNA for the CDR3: TGTGCCAGCAGCAGGCGGGCTGGAAACACCATATATTTT. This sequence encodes CASSRRAGNTIYF.

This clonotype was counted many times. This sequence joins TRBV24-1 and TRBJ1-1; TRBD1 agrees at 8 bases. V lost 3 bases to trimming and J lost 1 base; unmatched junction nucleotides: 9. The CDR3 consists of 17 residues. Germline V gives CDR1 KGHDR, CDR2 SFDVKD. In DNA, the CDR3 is TGTGCCACCAGTGATCCTCGACAGGGGCGCCGGAACACTGAAGCTTTCTTT. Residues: CATSDPRQGRRNTEAFF.

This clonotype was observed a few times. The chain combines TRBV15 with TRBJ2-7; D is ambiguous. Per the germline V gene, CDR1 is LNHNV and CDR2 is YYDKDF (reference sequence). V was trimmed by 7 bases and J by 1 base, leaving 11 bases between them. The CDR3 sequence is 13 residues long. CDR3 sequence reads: CATKTGGSYEQYF. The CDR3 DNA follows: TGTGCCACCAAAACTGGCGGATCCTACGAGCAGTACTTC.

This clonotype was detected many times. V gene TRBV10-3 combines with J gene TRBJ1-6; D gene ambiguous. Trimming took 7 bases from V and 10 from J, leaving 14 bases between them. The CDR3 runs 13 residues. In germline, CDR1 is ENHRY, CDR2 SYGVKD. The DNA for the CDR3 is TGTGCCATCATGAGGGAACGGGGATCACCCCTCCACTTT. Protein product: CAIMRERGSPLHF.

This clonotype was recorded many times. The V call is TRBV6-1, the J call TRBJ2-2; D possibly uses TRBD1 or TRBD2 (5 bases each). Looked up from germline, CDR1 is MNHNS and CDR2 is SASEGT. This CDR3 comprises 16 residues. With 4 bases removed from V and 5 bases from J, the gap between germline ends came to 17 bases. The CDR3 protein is CASSGGRSGSTGELFF. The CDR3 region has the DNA TGTGCCAGCAGTGGTGGAAGGTCAGGGAGTACCGGGGAGCTGTTTTTT.

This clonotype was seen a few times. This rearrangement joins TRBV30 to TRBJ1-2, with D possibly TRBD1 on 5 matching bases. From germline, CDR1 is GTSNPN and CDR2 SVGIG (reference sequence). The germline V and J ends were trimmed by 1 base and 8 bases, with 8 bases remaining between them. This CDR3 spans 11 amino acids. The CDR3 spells CAWSGGGGYTF. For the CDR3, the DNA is TGTGCCTGGAGTGGGGGGGGGGGCTACACCTTC.

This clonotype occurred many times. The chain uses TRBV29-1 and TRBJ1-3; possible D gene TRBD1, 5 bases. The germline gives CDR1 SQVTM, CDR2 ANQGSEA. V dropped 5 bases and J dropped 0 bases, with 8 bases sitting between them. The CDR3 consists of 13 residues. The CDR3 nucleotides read TGCAGCGTTAGGGGAATCTCTGGAAACACCATATATTTT. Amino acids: CSVRGISGNTIYF.

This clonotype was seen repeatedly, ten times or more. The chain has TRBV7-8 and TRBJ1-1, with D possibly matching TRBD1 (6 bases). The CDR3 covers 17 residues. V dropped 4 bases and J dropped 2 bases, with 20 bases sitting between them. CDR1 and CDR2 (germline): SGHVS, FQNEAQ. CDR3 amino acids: CASSSWTQRQVNTEAFF. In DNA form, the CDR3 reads TGTGCCAGCAGCTCATGGACCCAAAGACAGGTAAACACTGAAGCTTTCTTT.

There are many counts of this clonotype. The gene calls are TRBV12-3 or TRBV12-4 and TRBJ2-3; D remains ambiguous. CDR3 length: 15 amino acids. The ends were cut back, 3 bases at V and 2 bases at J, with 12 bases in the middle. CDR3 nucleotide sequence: TGTGCCAGCAGTTTTCTTTCGTACTCCACAGATACGCAGTATTTT. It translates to CASSFLSYSTDTQYF.

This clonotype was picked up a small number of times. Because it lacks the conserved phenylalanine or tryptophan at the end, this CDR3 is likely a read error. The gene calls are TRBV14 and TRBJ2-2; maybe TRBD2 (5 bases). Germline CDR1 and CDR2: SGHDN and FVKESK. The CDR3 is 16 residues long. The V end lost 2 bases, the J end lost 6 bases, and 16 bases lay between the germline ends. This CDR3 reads CASSQLGREGAGELFS. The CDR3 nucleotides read TGTGCCAGCAGCCAACTGGGAAGAGAGGGCGCCGGGGAGCTGTTTTCT.

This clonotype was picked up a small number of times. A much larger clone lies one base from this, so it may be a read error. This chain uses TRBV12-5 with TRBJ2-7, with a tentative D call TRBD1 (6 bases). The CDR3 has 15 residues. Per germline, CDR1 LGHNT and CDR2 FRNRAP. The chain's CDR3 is CVSGLGAGFAYEQYF. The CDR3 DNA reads TGTGTTAGTGGTTTGGGGGCAGGGTTTGCCTACGAGCAGTACTTC.

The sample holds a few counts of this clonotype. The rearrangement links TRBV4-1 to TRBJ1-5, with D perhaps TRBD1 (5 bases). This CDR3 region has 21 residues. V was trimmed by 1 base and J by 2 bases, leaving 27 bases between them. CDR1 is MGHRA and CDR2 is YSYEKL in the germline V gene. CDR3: CASSQALGMQGWVGGNQPQHF. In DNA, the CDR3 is TGCGCCAGCAGCCAAGCGCTTGGCATGCAGGGTTGGGTGGGTGGCAATCAGCCCCAGCATTTT.

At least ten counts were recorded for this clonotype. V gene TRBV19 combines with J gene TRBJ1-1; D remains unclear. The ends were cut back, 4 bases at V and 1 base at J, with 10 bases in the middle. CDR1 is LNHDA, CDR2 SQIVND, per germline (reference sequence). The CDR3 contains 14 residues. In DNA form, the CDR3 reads TGTGCCAGTAGTAACACCAGGAGGAACACTGAAGCTTTCTTT. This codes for CASSNTRRNTEAFF.

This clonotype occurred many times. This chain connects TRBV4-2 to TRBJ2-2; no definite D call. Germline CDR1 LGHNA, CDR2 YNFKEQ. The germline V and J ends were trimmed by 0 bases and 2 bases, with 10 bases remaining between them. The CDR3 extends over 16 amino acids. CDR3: CASSQDRFSNTGELFF. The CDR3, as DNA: TGTGCCAGCAGCCAAGACAGGTTCAGCAACACCGGGGAGCTGTTTTTT.

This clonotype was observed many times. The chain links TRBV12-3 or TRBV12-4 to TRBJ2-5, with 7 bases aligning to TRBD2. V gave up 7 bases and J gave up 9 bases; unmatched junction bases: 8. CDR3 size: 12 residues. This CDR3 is CASKKPGGSQYF. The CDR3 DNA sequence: TGTGCCAGCAAAAAACCGGGAGGTTCCCAGTACTTC.

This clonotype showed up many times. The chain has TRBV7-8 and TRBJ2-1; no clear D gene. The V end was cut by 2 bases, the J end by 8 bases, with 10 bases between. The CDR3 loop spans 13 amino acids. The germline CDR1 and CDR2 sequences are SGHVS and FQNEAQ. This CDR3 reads CASSLYDVHEQFF. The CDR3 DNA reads TGTGCCAGCAGCTTATACGACGTCCATGAGCAGTTCTTC.

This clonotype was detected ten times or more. CDR3 DNA: TGTGCCACCGCAAAAGCCGGGACAAATAGCAATCAGCCCCAGCATTTT. Protein sequence: CATAKAGTNSNQPQHF. The V call is TRBV24-1, the J call TRBJ1-5; TRBD1 might be the D (6 bases). The germline gives CDR1 KGHDR, CDR2 SFDVKD. The CDR3 contains 16 residues. Trimming cost V 9 bases and J 0 bases, with 17 bases left between them.

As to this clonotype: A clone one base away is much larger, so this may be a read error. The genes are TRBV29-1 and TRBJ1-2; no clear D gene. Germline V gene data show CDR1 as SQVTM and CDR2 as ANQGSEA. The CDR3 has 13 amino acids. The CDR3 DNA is TGCGGCACCAGGACCTCGAGCCCCTATGGCTACACCTTC. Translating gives CGTRTSSPYGYTF.

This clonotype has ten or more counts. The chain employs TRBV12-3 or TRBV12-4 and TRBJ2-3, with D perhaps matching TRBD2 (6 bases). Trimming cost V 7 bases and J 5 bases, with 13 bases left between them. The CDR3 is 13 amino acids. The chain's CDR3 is CASMRGGLDTQYF. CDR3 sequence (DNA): TGTGCCAGCATGCGGGGAGGACTAGATACGCAGTATTTT.

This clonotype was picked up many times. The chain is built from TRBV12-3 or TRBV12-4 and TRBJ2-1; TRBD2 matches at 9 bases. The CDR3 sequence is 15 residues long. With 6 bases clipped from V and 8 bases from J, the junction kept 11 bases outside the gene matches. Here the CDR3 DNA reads TGTGCCAGCAGCCTGGGGGGCGGGGGGGCTTATGAGCAGTTCTTC. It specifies CASSLGGGGAYEQFF.

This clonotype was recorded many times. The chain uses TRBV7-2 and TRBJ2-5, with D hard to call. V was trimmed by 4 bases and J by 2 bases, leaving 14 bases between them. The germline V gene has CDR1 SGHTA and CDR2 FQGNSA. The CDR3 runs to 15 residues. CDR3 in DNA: TGTGCCAGCAGCTCGACCCCAGTACCACAAGAGACCCAGTACTTC. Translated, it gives CASSSTPVPQETQYF.

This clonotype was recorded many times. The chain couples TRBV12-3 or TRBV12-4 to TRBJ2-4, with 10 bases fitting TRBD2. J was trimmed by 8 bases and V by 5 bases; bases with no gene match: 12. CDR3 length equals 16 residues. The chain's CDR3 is CASSLLAGLRTDIQYF. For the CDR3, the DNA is TGTGCCAGCAGTCTACTAGCGGGGTTGCGCACGGACATTCAGTACTTC.

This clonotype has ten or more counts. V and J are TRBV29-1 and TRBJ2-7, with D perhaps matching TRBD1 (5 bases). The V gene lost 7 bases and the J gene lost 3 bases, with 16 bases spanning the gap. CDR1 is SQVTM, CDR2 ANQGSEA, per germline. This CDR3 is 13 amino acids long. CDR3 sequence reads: CSALLLGDYEQYF. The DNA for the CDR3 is TGCAGCGCTCTCCTTTTAGGGGACTACGAGCAGTACTTC.

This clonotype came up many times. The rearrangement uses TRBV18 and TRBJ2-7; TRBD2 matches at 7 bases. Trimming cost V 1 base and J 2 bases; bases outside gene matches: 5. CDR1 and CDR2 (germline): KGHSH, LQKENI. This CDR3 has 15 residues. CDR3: CASSPRRGDPYEQYF. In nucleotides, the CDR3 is TGTGCCAGCTCACCACGACGGGGGGACCCCTACGAGCAGTACTTC.

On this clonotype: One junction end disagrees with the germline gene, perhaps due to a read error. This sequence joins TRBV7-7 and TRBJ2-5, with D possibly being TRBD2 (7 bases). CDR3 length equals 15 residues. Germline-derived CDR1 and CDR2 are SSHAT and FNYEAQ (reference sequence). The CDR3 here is CASSPGGQPQETQYF. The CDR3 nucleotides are TGTGCTAGCAGCCCCGGGGGGCAGCCCCAAGAGACCCAGTACTTC.

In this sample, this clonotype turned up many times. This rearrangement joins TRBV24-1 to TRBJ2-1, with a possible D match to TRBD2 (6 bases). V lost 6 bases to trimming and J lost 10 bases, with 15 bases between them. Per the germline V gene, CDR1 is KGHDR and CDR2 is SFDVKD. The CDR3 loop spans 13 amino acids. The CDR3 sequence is CATSQVDRGEQFF. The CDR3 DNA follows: TGTGCCACCAGTCAGGTTGACCGGGGGGAGCAGTTCTTC.

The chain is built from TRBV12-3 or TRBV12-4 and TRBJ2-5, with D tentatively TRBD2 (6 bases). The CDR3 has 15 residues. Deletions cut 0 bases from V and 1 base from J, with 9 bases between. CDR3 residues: CASSLARGSQETQYF. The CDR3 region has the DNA TGTGCCAGCAGTTTAGCGCGGGGCAGCCAAGAGACCCAGTACTTC.

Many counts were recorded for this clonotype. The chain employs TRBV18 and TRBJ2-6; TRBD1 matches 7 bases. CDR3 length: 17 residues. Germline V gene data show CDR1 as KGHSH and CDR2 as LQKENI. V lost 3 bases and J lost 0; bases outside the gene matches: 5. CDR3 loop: CASSPRTGTSGANVLTF. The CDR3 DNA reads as TGTGCCAGCTCACCTCGGACAGGAACCTCTGGGGCCAACGTCCTGACTTTC.

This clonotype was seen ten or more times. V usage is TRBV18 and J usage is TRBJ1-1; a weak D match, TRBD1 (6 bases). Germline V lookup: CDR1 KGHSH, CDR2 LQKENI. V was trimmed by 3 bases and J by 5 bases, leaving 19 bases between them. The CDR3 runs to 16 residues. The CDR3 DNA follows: TGTGCCAGCTCACCCAAACAGGGCACGAGCTTGACTGAAGCTTTCTTT. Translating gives CASSPKQGTSLTEAFF.